This TCR beta chain was recovered during a study of radiation and T cells in renal cell carcinoma (dated by TCRdb to 2020 to 2021). Concerning the study at large: TCR beta sequencing covered over 50 samples in total, comprising some 25 tumors and 27 peripheral blood samples. The final blood draw was performed at 4 weeks after radiation, at the same time as nephrectomy. A total of about 4 million unique CDR3 nucleotide sequences, encoding 2,500,000 or so unique CDR3 amino acid sequences, were found across all 50 or so samples. The investigation overall reported the following: Because the trial had a single-armed design, the trial could not examine how radiation dose or scheduling affected the TCR repertoire. In blood, the top tumor clonotypes increased between baseline and 2 weeks post-radiation and then shrank by 4 weeks, which suggests that tumor-resident clones expanded only transiently. Because pretreatment tumor biopsies were not available, the baseline intratumoral presence of clonotypes could not be determined. Changes in the blood repertoire were not tracked past 4 weeks after treatment.

The CDR3 covers 15 residues, taking in both the cysteine and the phenylalanine. Kept here is only the CDR3 DNA, which spans 45 bases and is read in frame from base 1. CDR1 and CDR2, per the germline V gene (reference sequence), are LNHDA and SQIVND. Between the V and J ends, shortened by 1 base and 6 bases respectively, the junction contains 13 bases. The time point label, as the study defines it: blood 4 weeks post-SBRT, at nephrectomy. The sample's treatment or condition label is to be understood as: 15 Gy SBRT to primary tumor, nephrectomy 4 weeks later. Samples were obtained from a clinical trial, in which 15 Gy stereotactic body radiation therapy was delivered to primary renal cell carcinomas and nephrectomy was performed 4 weeks later. To follow tumor-enriched clonotypes, peripheral blood was collected serially from radiation-treated patients at baseline and again at 2 weeks and 4 weeks after SBRT. Renal cell carcinoma with clear cell pathology was present in all patients. Genomic DNA for TCR sequencing was prepared using the QIAamp DNA Blood Mini Kit (Qiagen). The analyses included only samples that passed all quality control checks.

TCR beta libraries were generated from genomic DNA with the immunoSEQ kit, following the manufacturer's recommendations. Library preparation used a first multiplex PCR with proprietary primers, then a second PCR adding unique barcodes, with bead cleanups after each round. Each sample batch included a kit-provided positive control reaction and a negative control reaction. The final libraries were assessed on an Agilent 4200 TapeStation D1000 ScreenTape, pooled by volume, and quantified by qPCR. An Illumina NextSeq500 fitted with a MidOutput 150-cycle cartridge performed the sequencing, running 156 Read1 cycles and 15 Index1 cycles with the kit's custom primers. The pooled library was loaded at around 1 pM with about 18% PhiX control spiked in. On the study's bioinformatics: Vendor-processed data were analyzed in R, and a clonotype was defined as all T cells sharing the same CDR3 nucleotide sequence. In the clone abundance analyses, frequencies in each sample were normalized to that sample's 10,000 most abundant clones. Public T cell clones, averaging fewer than five per sample, were removed before analysis. Tumor-enriched and baseline blood-enriched clonotypes were defined by at least a 32-fold difference in abundance between compartments. A beta-binomial differential abundance model was used to identify clonotypes that expanded or contracted between blood time points. Tumor-blood repertoire similarity was measured with the Baroni-Urbani and Buser coefficient, and groups were compared using two-tailed Wilcoxon tests in R. Entries here come from immuneACCESS through TCRdb and include only in-frame sequences with V and J called. Some clones fail to appear in such tables; in the studies checked, an unresolved V gene covers under half of the shortfall, and the cause of the remainder is unknown. That table gives V, J and clone size, and the DNA gave D and trimming. This sample comprises about 77,000 clones, around four fifths of them detected only once. The top ten clonotypes cover more than 2% of the sample.

With respect to this clone: The specificity of this receptor is unknown. No much larger clonotype is one base removed from it; base qualities were not supplied.

The specimen comprised blood, sampled from a patient whose treatment included radiotherapy and nephrectomy. The receptor comes from an older woman with renal cell carcinoma. The V and J genes are TRBV19 and TRBJ2-4; the D gene could be either TRBD1 or TRBD2, each agreeing at 6 bases. The CDR3 is CASSIAEGVGNIQYF. The nucleotides are TGTGCCAGTAGTATAGCGGAGGGGGTGGGAAACATTCAGTACTTC.